This T cell receptor (beta chain) was recovered during a study of OX40 agonist ivuxolimab in advanced cancers. Some background on the complete study: Ivuxolimab, which targeted the costimulatory receptor OX40 (CD134), was an agonistic, fully human IgG2 monoclonal antibody. Intravenous ivuxolimab was administered to patients every 2 weeks at six dose levels: 0.01, 0.1, 0.3, 1.5, 3 and 10 mg/kg. Of the approximately 54 dose-escalation patients, hepatocellular carcinoma was present in 19, melanoma in roughly 15, renal cell carcinoma in 9 and head and neck cancer in 9. In the dose-escalation cohort, roughly 80% of patients were male, and the mean age was roughly 60 years, with a range of roughly 20 to 85. Prior anti-PD-1, anti-PD-L1 or anti-CTLA-4 therapy was permitted, and checkpoint inhibitors had been received by about two fifths of dose-escalation patients. Partial responses occurred in three dose-escalation patients, of whom one had hepatocellular carcinoma and two had cutaneous melanoma. Peripheral TCRbeta sequencing aimed to test whether ivuxolimab altered TCR sequence diversity and caused clonal T-cell expansion. The paper covers the monotherapy dose-escalation part of the phase I ivuxolimab trial, which included N ≈ 52 patients. Summary of the overall study and its limitations: On average, CD8+ T cells showed more expanded clones than CD4+ T cells after ivuxolimab. In the 0.1-3.0 mg/kg groups, partial responders had among the lowest normalized peripheral clonal expansion, particularly in CD8+ T cells. Which antigens the clonally expanded peripheral T cells were specific for was not determined. At doses of 0.1 to 3.0 mg/kg, clonal expansion of both CD4+ and CD8+ T cells in blood was seen between baseline and week 6. Low levels of normalized T-cell clonal expansion were also seen in some patients who did not respond.

Genomic DNA was extracted from sorted cells for sequencing of the TCRbeta CDR3 region. The immunoSEQ Assay was used to sequence the TCRbeta CDR3 regions. This immuneACCESS table, as held by TCRdb, lists in-frame sequences with V and J called but not all clones. Of the missing ones, under half trace to an unresolved V gene in checked studies; the others have no known cause. For this sample the table gives about 20,000 clones, of which about four fifths were detected only once. 21% of the sample goes to the ten largest clones. In the case of this clone: Which antigen it targets is not known. Qualities for individual bases were not recorded, and no much larger clone is one base off.

The trial excluded patients who had a history of autoimmune disease or who were on systemic immunosuppression. Peripheral blood for TCR sequencing was drawn from every dose cohort at baseline, at cycle 4 day 1 and at cycle 7 day 1. Samples were obtained from an open-label, multicenter, first-in-human phase I dose-escalation trial of ivuxolimab. Adults with locally advanced or metastatic melanoma, renal cell carcinoma, hepatocellular carcinoma or head and neck squamous cell carcinoma were enrolled in the trial. Before TCR sequencing, CD4+ T cells and CD8+ T cells were sorted from peripheral blood as separate populations. The CDR3 runs 14 amino acids, cysteine and phenylalanine included. Kept here is only the CDR3 DNA, which spans 42 bases and is read in frame from base 1. The junction carries 12 bases between V and J, which are trimmed by 4 bases and 3 bases respectively.

This material consisted of CD4+ or CD8+ T cells sorted from blood, taken in a trial of the OX40 agonist ivuxolimab. This clonotype was sampled from an adult with an advanced solid tumor such as melanoma, head and neck, liver or kidney cancer. The chain is made from TRBV23-1 and TRBJ2-5; there is no confident call for the D gene. TRBV23-1 is flagged as an ORF with uncertain function. The CDR3 amino acid sequence is: CASSRGPREETQYF. The base sequence is TGCGCCAGCAGTCGAGGACCAAGAGAAGAGACCCAGTACTTC.